This TCR beta chain was recorded in a study of T cell responses to AZD1222 COVID-19 vaccine. Study-level results: CD4 TCRs linked to vaccination spanned spike, dominating at 160-218 and 743-854. After the peak T cell response, and only then, were repertoires sampled.

Details on this clone: Its antigen is still unknown.

CDR3 length: 15 residues. After removal of 3 bases from V and 3 bases from J, the junction contained 4 bases not matched to a gene. Looked up from germline, CDR1 is ENHRY and CDR2 is SYGVKD. Profiled with immunoSEQ multiplex PCR; TCRdb holds only in-frame clones, not every one. The sample holds 100,000 to 150,000 clones, 88% seen once. The gene calls are TRBV10-3 and TRBJ2-7; 11 bases map to TRBD2. The sample was peripheral blood, taken on day 0 of AZD1222 vaccination. This receptor was identified in an adult in good health. Here the CDR3 reads CAISDPTSGSYEQYF. Here the CDR3 DNA reads TGTGCCATCAGTGACCCTACTAGCGGGAGCTACGAGCAGTACTTC.